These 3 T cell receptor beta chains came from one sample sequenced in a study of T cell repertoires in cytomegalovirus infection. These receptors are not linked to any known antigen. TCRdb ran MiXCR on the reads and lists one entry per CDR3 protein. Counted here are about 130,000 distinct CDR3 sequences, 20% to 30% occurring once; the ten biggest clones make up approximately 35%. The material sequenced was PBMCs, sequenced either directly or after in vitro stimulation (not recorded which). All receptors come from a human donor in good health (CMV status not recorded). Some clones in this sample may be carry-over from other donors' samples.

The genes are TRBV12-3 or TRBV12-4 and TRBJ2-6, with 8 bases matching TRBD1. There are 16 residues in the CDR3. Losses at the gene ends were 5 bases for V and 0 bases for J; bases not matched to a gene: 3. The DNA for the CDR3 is TGTGCCAGCAGTGGACAGGGAACCTCTGGGGCCAACGTCCTGACTTTC. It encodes CASSGQGTSGANVLTF.

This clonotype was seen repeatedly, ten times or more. The CDR3 DNA follows: TGTGCCAGCACCACTATAATGGGAGACGGATCAGATACGCAGTATTTT. As protein: CASTTIMGDGSDTQYF. This rearrangement joins TRBV7-2 to TRBJ2-3, with D maybe TRBD2 (5 bases). This CDR3 comprises 16 residues. Germline-derived CDR1 and CDR2 are SGHTA and FQGNSA. V lost 7 bases and J lost 4, with 21 bases in between.

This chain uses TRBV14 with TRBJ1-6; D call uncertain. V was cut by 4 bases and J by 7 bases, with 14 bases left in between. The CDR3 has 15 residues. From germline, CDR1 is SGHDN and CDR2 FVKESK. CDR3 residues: CASSLDGFGNSPLHF. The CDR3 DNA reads TGTGCCAGCAGCCTTGACGGGTTCGGAAATTCACCCCTCCACTTT.